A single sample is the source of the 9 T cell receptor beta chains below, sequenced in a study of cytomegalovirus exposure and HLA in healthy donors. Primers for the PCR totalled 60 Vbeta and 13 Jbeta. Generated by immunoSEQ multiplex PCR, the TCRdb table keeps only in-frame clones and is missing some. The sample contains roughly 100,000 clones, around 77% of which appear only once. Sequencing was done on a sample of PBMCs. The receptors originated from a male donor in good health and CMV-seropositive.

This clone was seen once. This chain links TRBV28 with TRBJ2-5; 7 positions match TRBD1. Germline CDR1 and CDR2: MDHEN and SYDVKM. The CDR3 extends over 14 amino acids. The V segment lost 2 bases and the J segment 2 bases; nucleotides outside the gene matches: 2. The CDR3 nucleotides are TGTGCCAGCAGTTTACGGGACAGTCAAGAGACCCAGTACTTC. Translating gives CASSLRDSQETQYF. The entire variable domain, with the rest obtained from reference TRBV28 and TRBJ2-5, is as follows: DVKVTQSSRYLVKRTGEKVFLECVQDMDHENMFWYRQDPGLGLRLIYFSYDVKMKEKGDIPEGYSVSREKKERFSLILESASTNQTSMYLCASSLRDSQETQYFGPGTRLLVL.

CDR3 protein: CASSKEGGGYEQYF. The CDR3 DNA reads TGTGCCAGCAGCAAAGAAGGGGGCGGGTACGAGCAGTACTTC. This chain uses TRBV21-1 with TRBJ2-7; TRBD1 is the table's D call, not checked against the DNA. TRBV21-1 is assigned pseudogene status. The CDR3 is made up of 14 amino acids.

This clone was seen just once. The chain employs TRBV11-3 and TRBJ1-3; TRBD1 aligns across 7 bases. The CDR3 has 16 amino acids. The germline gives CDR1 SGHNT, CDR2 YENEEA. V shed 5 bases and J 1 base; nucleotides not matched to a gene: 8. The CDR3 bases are TGTGCCAGCAGCCCGGGGACAGAAGGGTCTGGAAACACCATATATTTT. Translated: CASSPGTEGSGNTIYF.

The DNA for the CDR3 is TGTGCCAGCAGTGATTGGTCCTGGCCTCAGGAAAAACTGTTTTTT. Protein sequence: CASSDWSWPQEKLFF. The chain couples TRBV6-1 to TRBJ1-4; D not certain. V was pared by 3 bases and J by 8 bases, with 16 bases between. CDR1 is MNHNS and CDR2 is SASEGT in the germline V gene. The CDR3 has 15 residues.

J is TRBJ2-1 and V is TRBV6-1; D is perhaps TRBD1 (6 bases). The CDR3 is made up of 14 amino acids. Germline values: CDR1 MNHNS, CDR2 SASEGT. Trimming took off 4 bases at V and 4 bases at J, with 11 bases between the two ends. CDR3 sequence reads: CASSATTGYNEQFF. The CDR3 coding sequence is TGTGCCAGCAGTGCAACGACAGGTTACAATGAGCAGTTCTTC.

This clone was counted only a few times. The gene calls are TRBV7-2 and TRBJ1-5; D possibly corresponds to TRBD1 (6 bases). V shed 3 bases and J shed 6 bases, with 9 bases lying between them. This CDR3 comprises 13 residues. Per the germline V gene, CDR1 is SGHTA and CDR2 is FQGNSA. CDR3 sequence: CASSFPGVQPQHF. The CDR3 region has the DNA TGTGCCAGCAGCTTCCCAGGGGTTCAGCCCCAGCATTTT. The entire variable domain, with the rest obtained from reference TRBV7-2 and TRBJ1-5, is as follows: GAGVSQSPSNKVTEKGKDVELRCDPISGHTALYWYRQSLGQGLEFLIYFQGNSAPDKSGLPSDRFSAERTGGSVSTLTIQRTQQEDSAVYLCASSFPGVQPQHFGDGTRLSIL.

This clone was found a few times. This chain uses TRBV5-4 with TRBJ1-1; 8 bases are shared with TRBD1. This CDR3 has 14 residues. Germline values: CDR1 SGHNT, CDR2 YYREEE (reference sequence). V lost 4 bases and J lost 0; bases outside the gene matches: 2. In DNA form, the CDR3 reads TGTGCCAGCAGCCGACAGGGGTTGAACACTGAAGCTTTCTTT. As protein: CASSRQGLNTEAFF.

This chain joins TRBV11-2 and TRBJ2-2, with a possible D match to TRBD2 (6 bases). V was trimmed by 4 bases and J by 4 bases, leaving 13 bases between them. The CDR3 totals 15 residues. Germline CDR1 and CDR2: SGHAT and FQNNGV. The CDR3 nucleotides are TGTGCCAGCAGCTCGGCACGGGAGAGCACCGGGGAGCTGTTTTTT. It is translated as CASSSARESTGELFF.

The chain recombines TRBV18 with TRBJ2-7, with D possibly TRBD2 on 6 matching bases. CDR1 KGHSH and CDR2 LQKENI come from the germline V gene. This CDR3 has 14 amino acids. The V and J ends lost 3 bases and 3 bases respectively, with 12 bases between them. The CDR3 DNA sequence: TGTGCCAGCTCACCTGCGGGACGAAGCTACGAGCAGTACTTC. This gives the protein CASSPAGRSYEQYF.